Listed below are T cell receptor beta chains from one sample, sequenced in a study of blood T cells in healthy people across ages. TCRdb called the 5' RACE reads again in MiXCR, with one record for every CDR3 protein. Among 1.5 million to 2 million distinct CDR3 sequences listed, about 35% were seen once. Source material: blood. Receptors were obtained from a young woman in good health. CDR3s include the opening cysteine and the closing phenylalanine or tryptophan. The order of the fields is clone size, D gene, V gene, J gene, CDR3 DNA, CDR3 protein. A D gene is named only where the DNA matches it firmly. The size of a clone is reported for some rows only, either as once, few or many, or as a class for expanded clones.

.	.	TRBV11-3	TRBJ2-5	TGTGCCAGCAGCTTAGCCTGGGGGGAGCCCCAGTACTTC	CASSLAWGEPQYF
few	.	TRBV5-4	TRBJ2-5	TGTGCCAGCAGCTTGGCTTGGGGGGCACTGGAGACCCAGTACTTC	CASSLAWGALETQYF
.	.	TRBV3-1	TRBJ2-1	TGTGCCAGCAGCTACGATCCGAGGGGGGGCTACAATGAGCAGTTCTTC	CASSYDPRGGYNEQFF
few	TRBD1	TRBV28	TRBJ2-7	TGTGCCAGCAGCCCCTCGGACAGGTTCGGCGAGCAGTACTTC	CASSPSDRFGEQYF
few	.	TRBV14	TRBJ2-4	TGTGCCAGCAGCCCCAATACTGGGGGCATTCAGTACTTC	CASSPNTGGIQYF
.	TRBD2	TRBV9	TRBJ2-3	TGTGCCAGCAGCGGACTAGCGGGGGGAGGTACGCAGTATTTT	CASSGLAGGGTQYF
few	.	TRBV7-4	TRBJ2-1	TGTGCCAGCAGCTCCTCGAGGGAATCCCAAACCTACAATGAGCAGTTCTTC	CASSSSRESQTYNEQFF
few	.	TRBV10-3	TRBJ2-1	TGTGCCATCAGTGAGTCTGGGCGACGCCTTGGGGCTGAGCAGTTCTTC	CAISESGRRLGAEQFF
.	.	TRBV9	TRBJ2-3	TGTGCCAGCAGCGTAGGGGGGCAGGGCGGGAATACGCAGTATTTT	CASSVGGQGGNTQYF
once	TRBD2	TRBV12-3/TRBV12-4	TRBJ2-1	TGTGCCAGCAGTTTTCGGCTAGCGGGAGGAAATATTTACTGGGGTGAGCAGTTCTTC	CASSFRLAGGNIYWGEQFF
.	TRBD1	TRBV15	TRBJ2-1	TGTGCCACCAGCAGAGCGGGACAGGGGTTGGATGAGCAGTTCTTC	CATSRAGQGLDEQFF
.	.	TRBV13	TRBJ2-5	TGTGCCAGCACCCCCTCCGGGGGTACCTACAATGAGCAGTACTTC	CASTPSGGTYNEQYF
many	.	TRBV29-1	TRBJ2-5	TGCAGCGTACACCGGAGGGCCGGGATCCAAGAGACCCAGTACTTC	CSVHRRAGIQETQYF
.	.	TRBV5-6	TRBJ2-3	TGTGCCAGCAGCTTAATCGGGGGCGCAACAGATACGCAGTATTTT	CASSLIGGATDTQYF
.	.	TRBV10-3	TRBJ1-5	TGTGCCATCAGCCAAAGGGGGGGGACGGGGGGCCCGAATCAGCCCCAGCATTTT	CAISQRGGTGGPNQPQHF
.	TRBD1	TRBV4-1	TRBJ1-2	TGCGCCAGCAGCCAAGATCAACAGGGGGCAAGTGGCTACACCTTC	CASSQDQQGASGYTF
few	.	TRBV6-1	TRBJ1-2	TGTGCCAGCATAGAGCAAATTCACTATGGCTACACCTTC	CASIEQIHYGYTF
.	TRBD1	TRBV20-1	TRBJ2-5	TGCAGTGCTACCCCGAGTGAGGGACAGGGGGCATGGGAGACCCAGTACTTC	CSATPSEGQGAWETQYF
few	.	TRBV4-1	TRBJ1-2	TGCGCCAGCAGCCAAGATCTTAGGACAAGCTATGGCTACACCTTC	CASSQDLRTSYGYTF
once	.	TRBV5-1	TRBJ1-1	TGCGCCAGCATAAACGAACCAGGGTACACTGAAGCTTTCTTT	CASINEPGYTEAFF
.	.	TRBV20-1	TRBJ2-5	TGCAGTGCTAGAGAGGCGATGGGGCGAGGGGAGACCCAGTACTTC	CSAREAMGRGETQYF
few	.	TRBV7-2	TRBJ1-1	TGTGCCAGCAGCTTAGAGGCAGGGGAAAACACTGAAGCTTTCTTT	CASSLEAGENTEAFF
few	.	TRBV14	TRBJ2-5	TGTGCCAGCAGCCCCGAAATCCGGGACCTACAAGAGACCCAGTACTTC	CASSPEIRDLQETQYF
few	.	TRBV9	TRBJ2-7	TGTGCCAGCAGCGTAGAGGGGGTACACACCCTGAAGTACTACGAGCAGTACTTC	CASSVEGVHTLKYYEQYF
.	TRBD2	TRBV20-1	TRBJ2-1	TGCAGTGCTAGACCCGGGACTAGCTACAGGGTTTGGTACAATGAGCAGTTCTTC	CSARPGTSYRVWYNEQFF
.	.	TRBV5-1	TRBJ2-3	TGCGCCAGCAGCTTGGAGACTAGATCTTGGGATACGCAGTATTTT	CASSLETRSWDTQYF
once	.	TRBV5-1	TRBJ1-1	TGCGCCAGCAGCTCTATGGGGAAGACTGAAGCTTTCTTT	CASSSMGKTEAFF
.	.	TRBV9	TRBJ2-7	TGTGCCAGCAGCGTAGGCCAGACGAGCTCCTACGAGCAGTACTTC	CASSVGQTSSYEQYF
few	TRBD2	TRBV9	TRBJ2-1	TGTGCCAGCAGCGTAGGTAAGCGGGGGCCGGAGCAGTTCTTC	CASSVGKRGPEQFF
.	.	TRBV24-1	TRBJ1-1	TGTGCCACCAGTGATTTAGGGCCCGGACCTGAAGCTTTCTTT	CATSDLGPGPEAFF
.	TRBD2	TRBV5-5	TRBJ2-3	TGTGCCAGCGTTCGACTAGCGGGACTGACAGATACGCAGTATTTT	CASVRLAGLTDTQYF
many	TRBD2	TRBV9	TRBJ2-7	TGTGCCAGCAGCACAGGGACTAGCGGGGGATACGAGCAGTACTTC	CASSTGTSGGYEQYF
few	TRBD2	TRBV3-1	TRBJ2-1	TGTGCCAGCAGCCGCTTTGAGCGGGAGTTCCAAGAGCAGTTCTTC	CASSRFEREFQEQFF
.	.	TRBV7-8	TRBJ2-7	TGTGCCAGCACCCCTTGGGCGGGATACGAGCAGTACTTC	CASTPWAGYEQYF
few	TRBD2	TRBV12-3/TRBV12-4	TRBJ2-1	TGTGCCAGCAGTTTAAGGGAGGGCCGCAATGAGCAGTTCTTC	CASSLREGRNEQFF
few	TRBD1	TRBV18	TRBJ2-7	TGTGCCAGCACATCCTCGGGACAGGGTCACGAGCAGTACTTC	CASTSSGQGHEQYF
.	.	TRBV6-1	TRBJ1-1	TGTGCCAGCAGTGAACTGAAGGGGGGGGCTGAAGCTTTCTTT	CASSELKGGAEAFF